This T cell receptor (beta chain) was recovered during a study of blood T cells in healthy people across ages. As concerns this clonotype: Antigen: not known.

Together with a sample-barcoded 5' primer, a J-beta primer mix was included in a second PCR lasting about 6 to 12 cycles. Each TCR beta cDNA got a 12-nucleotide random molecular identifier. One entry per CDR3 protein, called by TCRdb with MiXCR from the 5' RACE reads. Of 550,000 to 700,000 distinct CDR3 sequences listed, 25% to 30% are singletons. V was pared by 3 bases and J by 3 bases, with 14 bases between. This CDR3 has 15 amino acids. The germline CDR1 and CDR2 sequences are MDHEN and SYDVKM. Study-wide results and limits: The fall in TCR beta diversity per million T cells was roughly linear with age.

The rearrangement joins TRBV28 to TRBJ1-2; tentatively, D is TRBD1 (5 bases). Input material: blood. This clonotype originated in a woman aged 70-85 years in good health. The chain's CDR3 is CASSLIRGWDYGYTF. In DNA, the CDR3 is TGTGCCAGCAGTTTGATCCGGGGCTGGGACTATGGCTACACCTTC.